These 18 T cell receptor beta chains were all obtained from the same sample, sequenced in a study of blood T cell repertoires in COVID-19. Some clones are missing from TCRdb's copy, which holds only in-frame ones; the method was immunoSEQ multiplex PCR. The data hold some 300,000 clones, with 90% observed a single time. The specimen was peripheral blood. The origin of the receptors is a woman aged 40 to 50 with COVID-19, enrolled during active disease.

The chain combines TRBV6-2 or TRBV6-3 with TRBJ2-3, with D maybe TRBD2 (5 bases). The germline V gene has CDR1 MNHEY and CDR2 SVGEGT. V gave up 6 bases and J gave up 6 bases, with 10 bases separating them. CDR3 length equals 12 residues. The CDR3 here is CASSSRVDTQYF. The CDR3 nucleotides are TGTGCCAGCAGCTCGCGGGTGGATACGCAGTATTTT.

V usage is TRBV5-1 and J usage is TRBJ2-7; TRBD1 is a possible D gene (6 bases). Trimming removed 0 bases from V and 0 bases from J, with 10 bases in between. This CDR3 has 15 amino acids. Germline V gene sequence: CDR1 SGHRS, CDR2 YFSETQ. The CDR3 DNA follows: TGCGCCAGCAGCTTGGACAGGGTGAGCTCCTACGAGCAGTACTTC. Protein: CASSLDRVSSYEQYF.

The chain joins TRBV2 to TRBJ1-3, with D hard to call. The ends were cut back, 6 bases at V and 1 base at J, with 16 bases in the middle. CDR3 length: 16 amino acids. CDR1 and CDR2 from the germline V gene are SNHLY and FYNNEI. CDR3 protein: CASSLLAGLSGNTIYF. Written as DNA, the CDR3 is TGTGCCAGCAGCCTCCTGGCTGGGCTTTCTGGAAACACCATATATTTT.

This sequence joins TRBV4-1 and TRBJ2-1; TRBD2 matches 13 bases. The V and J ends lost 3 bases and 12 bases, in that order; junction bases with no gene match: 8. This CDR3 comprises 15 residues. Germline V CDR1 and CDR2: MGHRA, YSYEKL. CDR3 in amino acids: CASSQMGLAGRVQFF. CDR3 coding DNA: TGCGCCAGCAGCCAGATGGGACTAGCGGGAAGAGTGCAGTTCTTC.

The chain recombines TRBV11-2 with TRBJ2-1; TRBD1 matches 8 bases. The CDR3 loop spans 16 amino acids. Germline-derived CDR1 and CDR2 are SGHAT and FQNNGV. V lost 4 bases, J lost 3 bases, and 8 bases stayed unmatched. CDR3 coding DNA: TGTGCCAGCAGCTCACGGGACACAGGGGGCTACAATGAGCAGTTCTTC. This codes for CASSSRDTGGYNEQFF.

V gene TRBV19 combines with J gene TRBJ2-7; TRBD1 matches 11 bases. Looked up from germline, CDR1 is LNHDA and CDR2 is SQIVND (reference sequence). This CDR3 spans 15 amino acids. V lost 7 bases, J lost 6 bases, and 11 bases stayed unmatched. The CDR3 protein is CASKQNPGQGAEQYF. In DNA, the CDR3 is TGTGCCAGTAAACAAAATCCAGGACAGGGGGCCGAGCAGTACTTC.

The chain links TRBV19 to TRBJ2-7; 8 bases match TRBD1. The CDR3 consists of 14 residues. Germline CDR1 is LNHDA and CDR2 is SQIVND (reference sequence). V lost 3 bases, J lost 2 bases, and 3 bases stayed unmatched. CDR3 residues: CASSILQGAYEQYF. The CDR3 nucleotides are TGTGCCAGTAGTATTTTACAGGGGGCCTACGAGCAGTACTTC.

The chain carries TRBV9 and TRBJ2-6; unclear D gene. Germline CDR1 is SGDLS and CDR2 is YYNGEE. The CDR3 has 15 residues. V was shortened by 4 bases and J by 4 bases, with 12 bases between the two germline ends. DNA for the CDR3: TGTGCCAGCAGCTCGCTCTCCGGGGGGGCCAACGTCCTGACTTTC. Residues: CASSSLSGGANVLTF. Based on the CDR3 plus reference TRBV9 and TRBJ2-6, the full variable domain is DSGVTQTPKHLITATGQRVTLRCSPRSGDLSVYWYQQSLDQGLQFLIQYYNGEERAKGNILERFSAQQFPDLHSELNLSSLELGDSALYFCASSSLSGGANVLTFGAGSRLTVL.

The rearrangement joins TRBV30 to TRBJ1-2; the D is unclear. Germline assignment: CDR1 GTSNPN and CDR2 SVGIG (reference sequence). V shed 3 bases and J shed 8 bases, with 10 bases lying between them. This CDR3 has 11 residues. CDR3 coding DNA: TGTGCCTGGAGCACTTTCAGGGGCTACACCTTC. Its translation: CAWSTFRGYTF. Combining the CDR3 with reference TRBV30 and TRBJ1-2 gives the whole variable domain SQTIHQWPATLVQPVGSPLSLECTVEGTSNPNLYWYRQAAGRGLQLLFYSVGIGQISSEVPQNLSASRPQDRQFILSSKKLLLSDSGFYLCAWSTFRGYTFGSGTRLTVV.

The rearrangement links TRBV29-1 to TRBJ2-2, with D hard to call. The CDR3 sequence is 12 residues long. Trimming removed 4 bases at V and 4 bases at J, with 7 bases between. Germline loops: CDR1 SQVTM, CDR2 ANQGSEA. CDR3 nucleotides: TGCAGCGTTGGTCCCAGCACCGGGGAGCTGTTTTTT. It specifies CSVGPSTGELFF.

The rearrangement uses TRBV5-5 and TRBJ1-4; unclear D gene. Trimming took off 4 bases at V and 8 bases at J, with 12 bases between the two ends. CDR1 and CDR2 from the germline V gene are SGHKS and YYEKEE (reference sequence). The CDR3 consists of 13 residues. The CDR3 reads CASSPGSSEKLFF. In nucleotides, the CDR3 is TGTGCCAGCAGCCCGGGGAGTTCGGAAAAACTGTTTTTT.

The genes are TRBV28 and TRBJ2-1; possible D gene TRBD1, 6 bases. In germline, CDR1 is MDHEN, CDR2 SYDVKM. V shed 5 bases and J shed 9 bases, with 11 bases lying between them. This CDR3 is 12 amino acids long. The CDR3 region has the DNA TGTGCCAGCAGTCCCCGCAGGGGTGAGCAGTTCTTC. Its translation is CASSPRRGEQFF.

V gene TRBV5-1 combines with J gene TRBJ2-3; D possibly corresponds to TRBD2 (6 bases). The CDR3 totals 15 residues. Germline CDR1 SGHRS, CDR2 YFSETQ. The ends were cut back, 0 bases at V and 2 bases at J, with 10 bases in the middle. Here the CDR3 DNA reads TGCGCCAGCAGCTTGGCCGGGAGCTCCACAGATACGCAGTATTTT. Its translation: CASSLAGSSTDTQYF.

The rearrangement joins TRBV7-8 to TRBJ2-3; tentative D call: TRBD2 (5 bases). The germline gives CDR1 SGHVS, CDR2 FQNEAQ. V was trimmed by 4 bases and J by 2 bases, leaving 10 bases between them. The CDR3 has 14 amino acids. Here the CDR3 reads CASSSNSVTDTQYF. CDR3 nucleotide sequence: TGTGCCAGCAGCTCAAATAGCGTCACAGATACGCAGTATTTT.

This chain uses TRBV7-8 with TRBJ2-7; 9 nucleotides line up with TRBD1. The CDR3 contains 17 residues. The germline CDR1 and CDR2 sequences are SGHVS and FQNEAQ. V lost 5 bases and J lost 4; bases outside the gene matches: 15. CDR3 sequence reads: CASSPRGLQGALYEQYF. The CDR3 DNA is TGTGCCAGCAGCCCACGAGGGTTACAGGGGGCTCTATACGAGCAGTACTTC.

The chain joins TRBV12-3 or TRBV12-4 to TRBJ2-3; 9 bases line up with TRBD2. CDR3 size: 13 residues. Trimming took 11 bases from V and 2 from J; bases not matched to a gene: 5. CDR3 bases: TGTGCCGTAGCTAGCGGGACCACAGATACGCAGTATTTT. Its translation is CAVASGTTDTQYF.

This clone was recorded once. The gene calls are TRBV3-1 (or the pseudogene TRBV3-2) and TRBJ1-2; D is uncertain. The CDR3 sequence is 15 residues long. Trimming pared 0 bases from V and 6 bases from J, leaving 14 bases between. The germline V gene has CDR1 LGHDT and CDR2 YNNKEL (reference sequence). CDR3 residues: CASSQDRSSRDGYTF. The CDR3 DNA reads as TGTGCCAGCAGCCAAGATAGATCCTCTCGCGATGGCTACACCTTC.

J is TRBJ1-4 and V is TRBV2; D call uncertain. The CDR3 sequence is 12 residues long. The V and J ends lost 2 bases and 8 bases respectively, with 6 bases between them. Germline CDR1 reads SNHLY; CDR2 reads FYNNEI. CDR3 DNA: TGTGCCAGCAGTGAAATGCGGGAAAAACTGTTTTTT. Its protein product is CASSEMREKLFF.